The T cell receptor beta chain under discussion was sequenced for a study of T-cell reconstitution after alpha-beta-depleted transplantation in children. Study results and limitations: The high TCRbeta diversity at day 60 in some patients came from surviving recipient T cells and thymic progenitors. Several hundred expanded graft clones reportedly were the source of alpha-beta T cells about two months after transplant. Counts and diversity of T cells one year after transplant came mostly from newly produced T cells.

This CDR3 is 16 amino acids long. Trimming cost V 0 bases and J 2 bases, with 13 bases left between them. Per the germline V gene, CDR1 is LGHNA and CDR2 is YSLEER. As regards this clonotype: The antigen remains unidentified.

Using unique molecular identifiers, the investigators prepared the TCRbeta library. TCRdb called the PCR reads again in MiXCR, with one record for every CDR3 protein. This sample yields roughly 50,000 distinct CDR3 sequences, of which 44% are seen a single time; more than 95% belongs to the top ten. Sample: PBMCs, mostly from graft donor cells, taken 360 days after TCRalphabeta/CD19-depleted stem cell transplant. The clonotype originates from a male patient between 10 and 17 years old who had a stem cell transplant for acute lymphoblastic leukemia, so the T cells may come from the graft donor. The chain is built from TRBV4-3 and TRBJ1-2; no definite D call. The CDR3 reads CASSQESAALNYGYTF. CDR3 nucleotides: TGCGCCAGCAGCCAAGAGTCCGCAGCATTAAACTATGGCTACACCTTC.